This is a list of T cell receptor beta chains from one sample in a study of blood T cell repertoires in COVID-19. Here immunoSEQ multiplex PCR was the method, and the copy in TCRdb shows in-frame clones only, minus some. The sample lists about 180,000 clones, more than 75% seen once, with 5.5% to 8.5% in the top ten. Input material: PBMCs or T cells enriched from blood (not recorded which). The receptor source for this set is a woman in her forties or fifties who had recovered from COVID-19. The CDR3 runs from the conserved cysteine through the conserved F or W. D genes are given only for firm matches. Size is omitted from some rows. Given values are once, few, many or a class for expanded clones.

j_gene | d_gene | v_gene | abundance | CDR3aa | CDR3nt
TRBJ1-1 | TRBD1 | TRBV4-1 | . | CASSREITPGGPEAFF | TGCGCCAGCAGCCGCGAAATAACCCCAGGGGGGCCTGAAGCTTTCTTT
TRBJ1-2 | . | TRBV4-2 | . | CASSQEEGAGYTF | TGTGCCAGCAGCCAAGAGGAAGGGGCTGGCTACACCTTC
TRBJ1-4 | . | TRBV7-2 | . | CASSLHPGNNEKLFF | TGTGCCAGCAGCTTACATCCAGGGAATAATGAAAAACTGTTTTTT
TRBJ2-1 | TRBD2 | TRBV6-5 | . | CASMGGSSYNEQFF | TGTGCCAGCATGGGGGGGAGCTCCTACAATGAGCAGTTCTTC
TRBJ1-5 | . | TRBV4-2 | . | CASSQDNNQPQHF | TGTGCCAGCAGCCAAGACAATAATCAGCCCCAGCATTTT
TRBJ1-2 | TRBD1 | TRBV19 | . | CASSTEGALGNYGYTF | TGTGCCAGTAGTACCGAGGGGGCTTTGGGTAACTATGGCTACACCTTC
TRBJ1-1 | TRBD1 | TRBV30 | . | CAWSRLTGDSTEAFF | TGTGCCTGGAGTCGGTTGACAGGGGATAGCACTGAAGCTTTCTTT
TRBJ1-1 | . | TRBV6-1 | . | CASSEVGNREAFF | TGTGCCAGCAGTGAAGTGGGGAACAGGGAAGCTTTCTTT
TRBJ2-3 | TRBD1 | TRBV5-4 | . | CASSSPGQGRRTDTQYF | TGTGCCAGCAGCTCCCCGGGACAGGGAAGGAGAACAGATACGCAGTATTTT
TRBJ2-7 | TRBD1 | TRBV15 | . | CATSEGTGIYEQYF | TGTGCCACCAGCGAAGGGACAGGGATCTACGAGCAGTACTTC
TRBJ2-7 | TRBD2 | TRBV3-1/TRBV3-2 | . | CASNLAGGPEYEQYF | TGTGCCAGCAACCTAGCGGGAGGGCCAGAGTACGAGCAGTACTTC
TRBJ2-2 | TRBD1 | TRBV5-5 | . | CASSPQTGGFRELFF | TGTGCCAGCAGCCCCCAGACAGGGGGATTCAGGGAGCTGTTTTTT
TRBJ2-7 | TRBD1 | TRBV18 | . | CASSSGQGYEQYF | TGTGCCAGCTCCTCGGGACAGGGCTACGAGCAGTACTTC
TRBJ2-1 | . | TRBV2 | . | CASRHDTSSYNEQFF | TGTGCCAGCAGGCACGATACGAGCTCCTACAATGAGCAGTTCTTC
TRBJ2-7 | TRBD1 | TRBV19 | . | CASSIPGQGSYEQYF | TGTGCCAGTAGTATACCGGGACAGGGGTCCTACGAGCAGTACTTC
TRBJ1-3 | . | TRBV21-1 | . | CASSLITGTSGNTIYF | TGTGCCAGCAGCCTAATCACAGGAACCTCTGGAAACACCATATATTTT
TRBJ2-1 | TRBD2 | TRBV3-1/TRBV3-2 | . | CASSQVLAPNNEQFF | TGTGCCAGCAGCCAAGTACTAGCGCCAAACAATGAGCAGTTCTTC
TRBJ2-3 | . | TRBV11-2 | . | CASSLVRGKYTDTQYF | TGTGCCAGCAGCTTAGTTCGAGGGAAATACACAGATACGCAGTATTTT
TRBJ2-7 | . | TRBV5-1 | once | CASSLGQSSYEQYF | TGCGCCAGCAGCTTGGGACAGAGCTCCTACGAGCAGTACTTC
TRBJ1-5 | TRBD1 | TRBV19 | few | CASSRSGTGYNQPQHF | TGTGCCAGTAGTAGGTCCGGGACAGGGTACAATCAGCCCCAGCATTTT
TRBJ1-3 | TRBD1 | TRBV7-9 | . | CASSTLPGQGVRNTIYF | TGTGCCAGCAGCACCCTGCCGGGACAGGGTGTCCGAAACACCATATATTTT
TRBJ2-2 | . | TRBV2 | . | CATVREEGSFTGELFF | TGTGCCACCGTGAGGGAAGAGGGAAGTTTCACCGGGGAGCTGTTTTTT
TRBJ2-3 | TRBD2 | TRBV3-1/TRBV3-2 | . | CASSQAGLAGTTDTQYF | TGTGCCAGCAGCCAAGCCGGACTAGCGGGAACTACAGATACGCAGTATTTT
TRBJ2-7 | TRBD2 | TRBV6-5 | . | CASSYDGGRANEQYF | TGTGCCAGCAGTTACGATGGGGGGAGGGCTAACGAGCAGTACTTC
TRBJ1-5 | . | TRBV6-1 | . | CASSELATRNQPQHF | TGTGCCAGCAGTGAGTTGGCGACTCGAAATCAGCCCCAGCATTTT
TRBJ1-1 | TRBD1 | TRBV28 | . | CASSFGQAEAFF | TGTGCCAGCAGTTTTGGACAGGCTGAAGCTTTCTTT
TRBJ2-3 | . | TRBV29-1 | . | CSFGLATDTQYF | TGCAGCTTCGGACTCGCAACAGATACGCAGTATTTT
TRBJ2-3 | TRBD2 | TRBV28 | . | CASSLRVVAGGTDTQYF | TGTGCCAGCAGTTTAAGGGTAGTAGCGGGAGGCACTGATACGCAGTATTTT
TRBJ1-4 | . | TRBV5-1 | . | CASSSKTTSLVSVKVEKLFF | TGCGCCAGCAGCTCCAAAACTACGTCCCTCGTATCGGTGAAGGTCGAAAAACTGTTTTTT
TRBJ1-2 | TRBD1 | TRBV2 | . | CASSAQGQGTEGYTF | TGTGCCAGCAGTGCCCAGGGACAGGGAACGGAGGGCTACACCTTC
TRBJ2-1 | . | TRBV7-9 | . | CASSLWRDNEQFF | TGTGCCAGCAGCTTGTGGCGGGACAATGAGCAGTTCTTC
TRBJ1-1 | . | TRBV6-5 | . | CASSREMNTEAFF | TGTGCCAGCAGTCGGGAGATGAACACTGAAGCTTTCTTT
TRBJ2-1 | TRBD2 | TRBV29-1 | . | CSPTETSGASYNEQFF | TGCAGCCCCACCGAGACTAGCGGGGCGTCCTACAATGAGCAGTTCTTC
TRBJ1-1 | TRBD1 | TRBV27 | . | CASRAGGTEAFF | TGTGCCAGCAGGGCAGGGGGCACTGAAGCTTTCTTT
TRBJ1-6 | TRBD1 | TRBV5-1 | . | CASRSPGQGVSPLHF | TGCGCCAGCAGATCACCGGGACAGGGTGTTTCACCCCTCCACTTT
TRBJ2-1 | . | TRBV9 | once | CASSVGDGSLLF | .
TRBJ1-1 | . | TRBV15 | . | CATSRDRTEAFF | TGTGCCACCAGCAGAGATCGCACTGAAGCTTTCTTT
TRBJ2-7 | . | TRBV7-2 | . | CASSLDRVSYEQYF | TGTGCCAGCAGCTTAGACAGGGTCTCCTACGAGCAGTACTTC
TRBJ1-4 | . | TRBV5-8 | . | CASSPGGSGGEKLFF | TGTGCCAGCAGCCCGGGAGGTTCAGGAGGTGAAAAACTGTTTTTT
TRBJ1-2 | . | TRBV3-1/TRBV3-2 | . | CASSQDLQGYGYTF | TGTGCCAGCAGCCAAGATCTGCAGGGGTATGGCTACACCTTC
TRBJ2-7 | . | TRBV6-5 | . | CASAPVTDYEQYF | TGTGCCAGCGCTCCTGTGACAGACTACGAGCAGTACTTC
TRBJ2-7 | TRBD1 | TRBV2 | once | CASTGQGSYEQYF | TGTGCCAGCACGGGACAGGGCTCCTACGAGCAGTACTTC
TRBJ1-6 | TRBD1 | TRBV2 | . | CASRYETGPPLHF | TGTGCCAGCAGATATGAGACAGGGCCACCCCTCCACTTT
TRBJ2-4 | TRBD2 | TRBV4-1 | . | CASSQDTPLAERLAKNIQYF | TGCGCCAGCAGCCAAGATACCCCCCTAGCGGAGCGACTAGCCAAAAACATTCAGTACTTC
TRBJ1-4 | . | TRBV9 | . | CASSSPPDSPLATNEKLFF | TGTGCCAGCAGCTCCCCCCCAGACAGCCCGCTAGCAACTAATGAAAAACTGTTTTTT
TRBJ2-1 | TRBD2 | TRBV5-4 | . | CASSLPREGSFF | TGTGCCAGCAGCTTGCCCCGGGAGGGTTCGTTCTTC
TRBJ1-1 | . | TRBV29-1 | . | CSAMGGGTGNTEAFF | TGCAGCGCGATGGGTGGGGGCACGGGGAACACTGAAGCTTTCTTT
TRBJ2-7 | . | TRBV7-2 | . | CASSLGAVVSYEQYF | TGTGCCAGCAGCTTAGGGGCAGTCGTATCCTACGAGCAGTACTTC
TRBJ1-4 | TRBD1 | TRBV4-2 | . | CASSPGQGYEKLFF | TGTGCCAGCAGCCCGGGACAGGGGTATGAAAAACTGTTTTTT
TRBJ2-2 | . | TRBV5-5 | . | CASSLEASRAGELFF | TGTGCCAGCAGCTTGGAGGCTAGTCGGGCCGGGGAGCTGTTTTTT
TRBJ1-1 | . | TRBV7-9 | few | CASSAPQTPQAFF | TGTGCCAGCAGCGCCCCACAAACCCCCCAAGCTTTCTTT